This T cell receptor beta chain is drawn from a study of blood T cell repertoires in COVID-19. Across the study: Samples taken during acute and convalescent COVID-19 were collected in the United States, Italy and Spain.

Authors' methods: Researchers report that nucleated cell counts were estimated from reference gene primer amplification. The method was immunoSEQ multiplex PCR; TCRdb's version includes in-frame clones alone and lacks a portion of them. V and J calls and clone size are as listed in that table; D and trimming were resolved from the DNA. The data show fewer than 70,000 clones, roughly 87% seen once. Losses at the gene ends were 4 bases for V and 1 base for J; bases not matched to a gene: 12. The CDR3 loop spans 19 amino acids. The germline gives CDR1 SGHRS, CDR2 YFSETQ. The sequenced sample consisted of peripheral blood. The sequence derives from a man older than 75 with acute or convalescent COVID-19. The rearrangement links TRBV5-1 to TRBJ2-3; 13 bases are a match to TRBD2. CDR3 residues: CASSVGLAGTAGGTDTQYF. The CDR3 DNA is TGCGCCAGCAGCGTGGGACTAGCGGGAACGGCCGGCGGCACAGATACGCAGTATTTT.